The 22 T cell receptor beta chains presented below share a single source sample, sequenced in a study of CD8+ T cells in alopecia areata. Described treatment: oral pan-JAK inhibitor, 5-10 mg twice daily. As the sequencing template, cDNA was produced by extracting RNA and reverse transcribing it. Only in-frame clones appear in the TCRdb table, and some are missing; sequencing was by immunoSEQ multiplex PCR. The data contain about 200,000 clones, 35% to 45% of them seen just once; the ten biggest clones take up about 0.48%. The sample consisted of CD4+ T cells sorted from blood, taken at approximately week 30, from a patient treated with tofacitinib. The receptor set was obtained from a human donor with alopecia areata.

As DNA, the CDR3 is TGTGCCAGCAGCCGGAGGGCCAGGAACACTGAAGCTTTCTTT. Protein: CASSRRARNTEAFF. V and J are TRBV5-6 and TRBJ1-1, with D unclear. V was trimmed by 4 bases and J by 1 base, leaving 11 bases between them. The CDR3 has 14 amino acids. The germline V gene encodes CDR1 SGHDT and CDR2 YYEEEE.

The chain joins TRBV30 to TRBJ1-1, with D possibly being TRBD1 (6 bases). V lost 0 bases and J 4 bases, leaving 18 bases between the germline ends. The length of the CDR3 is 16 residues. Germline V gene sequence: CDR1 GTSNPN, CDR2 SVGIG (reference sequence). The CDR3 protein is CAWSVQGGPRGTEAFF. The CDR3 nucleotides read TGTGCCTGGAGTGTACAGGGCGGCCCGAGGGGCACTGAAGCTTTCTTT.

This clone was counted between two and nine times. The DNA of the CDR3 is TGTGCCAGCAGTCCGAAGGTGGTACAGCCTAATGAAAAACTGTTTTTT. As protein: CASSPKVVQPNEKLFF. The gene calls are TRBV7-9 and TRBJ1-4; D remains unclear. Germline V gene data show CDR1 as SEHNR and CDR2 as FQNEAQ (reference sequence). The germline V and J ends were trimmed by 6 bases and 3 bases, with 17 bases remaining between them. CDR3 size: 16 residues.

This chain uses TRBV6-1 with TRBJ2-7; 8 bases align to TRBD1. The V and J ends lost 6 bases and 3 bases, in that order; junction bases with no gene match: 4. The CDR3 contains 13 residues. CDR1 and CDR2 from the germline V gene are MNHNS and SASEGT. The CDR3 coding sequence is TGTGCCAGCAGCATGGGACAGGTCTACGAGCAGTACTTC. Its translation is CASSMGQVYEQYF.

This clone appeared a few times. The CDR3 is CASSLGTYRQNEQFF. The CDR3 nucleotides are TGTGCCAGCAGCCTCGGGACGTATCGACAAAATGAGCAGTTCTTC. This sequence joins TRBV7-9 and TRBJ2-1; D possibly matches TRBD1 or TRBD2 (5 bases each). The germline CDR1 and CDR2 sequences are SEHNR and FQNEAQ (reference sequence). Trimming removed 5 bases from V and 7 bases from J, with 18 bases in between. This CDR3 contains 15 residues.

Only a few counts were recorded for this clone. The CDR3 loop reads CSVTRQGGTDTQYF. The CDR3 nucleotides are TGCAGCGTCACACGACAGGGGGGCACAGATACGCAGTATTTT. The rearrangement uses TRBV29-1 and TRBJ2-3; 9 nucleotides agree with TRBD1. CDR1 is SQVTM, CDR2 ANQGSEA, per germline. CDR3 length equals 14 residues. With V trimmed by 6 bases and J by 1 base, 5 bases remained unmatched.

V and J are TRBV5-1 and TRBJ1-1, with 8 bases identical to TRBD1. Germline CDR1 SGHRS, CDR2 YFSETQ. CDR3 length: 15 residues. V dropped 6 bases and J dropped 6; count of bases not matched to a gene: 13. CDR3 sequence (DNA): TGCGCCAGCACCACCTTGGGACAGGCCGGGGCTGAAGCTTTCTTT. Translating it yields CASTTLGQAGAEAFF. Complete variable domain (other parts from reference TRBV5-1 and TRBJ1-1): KAGVTQTPRYLIKTRGQQVTLSCSPISGHRSVSWYQQTPGQGLQFLFEYFSETQRNKGNFPGRFSGRQFSNSRSEMNVSTLELGDSALYLCASTTLGQAGAEAFFGQGTRLTVV.

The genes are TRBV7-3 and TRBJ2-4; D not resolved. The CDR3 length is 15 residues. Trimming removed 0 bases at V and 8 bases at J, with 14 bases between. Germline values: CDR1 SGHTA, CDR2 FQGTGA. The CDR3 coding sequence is TGTGCCAGCAGCTTAACCGGCGTGGGAAGGGACATTCAGTACTTC. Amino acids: CASSLTGVGRDIQYF.

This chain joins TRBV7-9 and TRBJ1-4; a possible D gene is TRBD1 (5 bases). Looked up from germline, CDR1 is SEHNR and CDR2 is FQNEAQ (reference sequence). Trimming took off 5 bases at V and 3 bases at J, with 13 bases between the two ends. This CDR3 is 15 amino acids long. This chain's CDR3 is CASSLGRGANEKLFF. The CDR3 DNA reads TGTGCCAGCAGCCTGGGGCGGGGCGCTAATGAAAAACTGTTTTTT.

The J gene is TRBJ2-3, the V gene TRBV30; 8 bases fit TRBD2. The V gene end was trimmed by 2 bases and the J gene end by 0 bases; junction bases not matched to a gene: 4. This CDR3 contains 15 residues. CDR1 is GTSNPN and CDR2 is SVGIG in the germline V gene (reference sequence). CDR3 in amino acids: CAWSSSGDSTDTQYF. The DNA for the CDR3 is TGTGCCTGGAGTAGTAGCGGGGACAGCACAGATACGCAGTATTTT.

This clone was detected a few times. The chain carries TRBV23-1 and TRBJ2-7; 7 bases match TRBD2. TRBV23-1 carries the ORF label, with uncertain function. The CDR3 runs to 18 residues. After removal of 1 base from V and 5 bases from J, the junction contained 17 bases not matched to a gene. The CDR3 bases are TGCGCCAGCAGTCAATTCAGAGGGCCCGGGACTATTAGTAACGAGCAGTACTTC. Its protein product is CASSQFRGPGTISNEQYF.

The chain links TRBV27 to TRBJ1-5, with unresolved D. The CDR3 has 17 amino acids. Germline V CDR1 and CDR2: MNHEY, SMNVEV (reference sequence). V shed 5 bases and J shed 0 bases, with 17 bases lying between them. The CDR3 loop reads CASSPRSSADSNQPQHF. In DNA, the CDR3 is TGTGCCAGCAGTCCACGGTCTAGTGCGGATAGCAATCAGCCCCAGCATTTT.

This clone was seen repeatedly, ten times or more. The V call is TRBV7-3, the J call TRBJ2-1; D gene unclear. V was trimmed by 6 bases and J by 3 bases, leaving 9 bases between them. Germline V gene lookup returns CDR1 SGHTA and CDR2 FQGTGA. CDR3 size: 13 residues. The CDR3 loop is CASRSGDYNEQFF. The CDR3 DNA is TGTGCCAGCAGGTCTGGCGACTACAATGAGCAGTTCTTC.

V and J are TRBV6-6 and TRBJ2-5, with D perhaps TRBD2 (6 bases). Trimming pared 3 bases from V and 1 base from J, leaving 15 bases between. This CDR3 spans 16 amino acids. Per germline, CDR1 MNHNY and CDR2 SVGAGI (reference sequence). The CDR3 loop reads CASSYGPAGAQETQYF. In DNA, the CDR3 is TGTGCCAGCAGTTATGGCCCAGCGGGTGCCCAAGAGACCCAGTACTTC.

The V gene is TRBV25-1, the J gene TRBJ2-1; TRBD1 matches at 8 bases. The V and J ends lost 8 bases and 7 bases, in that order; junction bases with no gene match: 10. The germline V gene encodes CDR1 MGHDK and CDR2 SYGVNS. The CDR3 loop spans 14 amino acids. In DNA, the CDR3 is TGTGCCAGCGCGCGGGCAGGGGGCTATAATGAGCAGTTCTTC. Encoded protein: CASARAGGYNEQFF.

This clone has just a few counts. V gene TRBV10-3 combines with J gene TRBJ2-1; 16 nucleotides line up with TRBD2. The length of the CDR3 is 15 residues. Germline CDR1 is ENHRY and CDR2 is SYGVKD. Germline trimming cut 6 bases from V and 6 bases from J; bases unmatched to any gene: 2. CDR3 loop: CAIRGTSGRANEQFF. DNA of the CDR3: TGTGCCATCAGGGGGACTAGCGGGAGGGCCAATGAGCAGTTCTTC.

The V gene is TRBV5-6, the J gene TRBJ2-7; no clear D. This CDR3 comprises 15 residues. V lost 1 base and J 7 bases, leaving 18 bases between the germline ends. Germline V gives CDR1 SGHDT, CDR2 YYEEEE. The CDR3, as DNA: TGTGCCAGCAGCTTGAAGGCATCTCCTCCGAGGGAGCAGTACTTC. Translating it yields CASSLKASPPREQYF. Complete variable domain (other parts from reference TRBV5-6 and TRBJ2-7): DAGVTQSPTHLIKTRGQQVTLRCSPKSGHDTVSWYQQALGQGPQFIFQYYEEEERQRGNFPDRFSGHQFPNYSSELNVNALLLGDSALYLCASSLKASPPREQYFGPGTRLTVT.

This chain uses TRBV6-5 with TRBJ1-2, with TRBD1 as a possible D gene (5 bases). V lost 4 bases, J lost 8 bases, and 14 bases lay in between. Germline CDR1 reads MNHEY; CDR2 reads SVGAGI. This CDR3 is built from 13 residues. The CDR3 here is CASSFDRGRGYTF. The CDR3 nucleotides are TGTGCCAGCAGTTTCGACAGAGGGAGAGGCTACACCTTC.

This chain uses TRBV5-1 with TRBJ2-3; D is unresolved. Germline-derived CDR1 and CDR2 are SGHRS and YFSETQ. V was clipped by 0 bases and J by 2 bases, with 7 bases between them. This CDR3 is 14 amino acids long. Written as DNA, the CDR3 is TGCGCCAGCAGCTTGGATGGGGTCACAGATACGCAGTATTTT. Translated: CASSLDGVTDTQYF.

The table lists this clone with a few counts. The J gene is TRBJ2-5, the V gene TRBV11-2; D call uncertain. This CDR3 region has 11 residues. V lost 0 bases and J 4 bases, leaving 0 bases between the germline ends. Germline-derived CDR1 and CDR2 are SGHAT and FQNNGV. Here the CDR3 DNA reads TGTGCCAGCAGCTTAGAAGAGACCCAGTACTTC. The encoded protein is CASSLEETQYF. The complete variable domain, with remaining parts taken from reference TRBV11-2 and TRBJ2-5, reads EAGVAQSPRYKIIEKRQSVAFWCNPISGHATLYWYQQILGQGPKLLIQFQNNGVVDDSQLPKDRFSAERLKGVDSTLKIQPAKLEDSAVYLCASSLEETQYFGPGTRLLVL.

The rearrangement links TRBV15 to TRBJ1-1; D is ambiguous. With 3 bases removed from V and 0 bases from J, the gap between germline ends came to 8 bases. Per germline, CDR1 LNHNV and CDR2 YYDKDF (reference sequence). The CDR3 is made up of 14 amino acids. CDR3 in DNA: TGTGCCACCAGCAGCCACGTGATGAACACTGAAGCTTTCTTT. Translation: CATSSHVMNTEAFF.

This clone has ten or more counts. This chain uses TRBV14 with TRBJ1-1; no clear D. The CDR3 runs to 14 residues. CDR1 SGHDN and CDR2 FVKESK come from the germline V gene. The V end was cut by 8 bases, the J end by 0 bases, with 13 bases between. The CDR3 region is CASAPAGMNTEAFF. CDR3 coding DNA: TGTGCCAGCGCCCCGGCGGGGATGAACACTGAAGCTTTCTTT.